A selection of T cell receptor beta chains follows, all from one sample in a study of cytomegalovirus exposure and HLA in healthy donors. Profiling relied on immunoSEQ multiplex PCR, and the TCRdb table lists in-frame clones only, not all of them. The data hold about 140,000 clones, with approximately 67% observed a single time. Sequencing was carried out using PBMCs. These receptor sequences come from a woman aged 60-75 years in good health and CMV-seronegative. CDR3s include the opening cysteine and the closing phenylalanine or tryptophan. Each record gives: CDR3 DNA, CDR3 protein, clone size, J gene, D gene, V gene. D genes are given only for firm matches. Not all rows give a size; the values are once, few, many and, for expanded clones, a class.

CDR3 DNA: TGCGCCAGCAGCCAAGGGGAACTAGCGGGAGATTACTCCTACAATGAGCAGTTCTTC
CDR3 protein: CASSQGELAGDYSYNEQFF
clone size: NA
J gene: TRBJ2-1
D gene: TRBD2
V gene: TRBV4-1

CDR3 DNA: TGTGCCAGCAGCTCACAGGGTTTGGATGGCTACACCTTC
CDR3 protein: CASSSQGLDGYTF
clone size: NA
J gene: TRBJ1-2
D gene: NA
V gene: TRBV7-2

CDR3 DNA: TGTGCCAGCAGCTACCGGGACAGGGTAACAGATACGCAGTATTTT
CDR3 protein: CASSYRDRVTDTQYF
clone size: NA
J gene: TRBJ2-3
D gene: TRBD1
V gene: TRBV7-2

CDR3 DNA: TGCGCCAGCAGCTTGGGACAGGGTTTAGGCGGCTACACCTTC
CDR3 protein: CASSLGQGLGGYTF
clone size: NA
J gene: TRBJ1-2
D gene: TRBD1
V gene: TRBV5-1

CDR3 DNA: TGTGCCAGTAGTCCCGGGGGACAGATTAGTAAAGCTTTCTTT
CDR3 protein: CASSPGGQISKAFF
clone size: NA
J gene: TRBJ1-1
D gene: TRBD1
V gene: TRBV19

CDR3 DNA: TGTGCCAGCAACCTGGCAGGGGTGGATTCACCCCTCCACTTT
CDR3 protein: CASNLAGVDSPLHF
clone size: NA
J gene: TRBJ1-6
D gene: NA
V gene: TRBV7-2

CDR3 DNA: TGTGCCAGCAGTCGGGACAGAAATCAGCCCCAGCATTTT
CDR3 protein: CASSRDRNQPQHF
clone size: NA
J gene: TRBJ1-5
D gene: TRBD1
V gene: TRBV6-5

CDR3 DNA: TGTGCCAGTAGTATAAGAGGAGGAGCGATAGCCAAAAACATTCAGTACTTC
CDR3 protein: CASSIRGGAIAKNIQYF
clone size: NA
J gene: TRBJ2-4
D gene: NA
V gene: TRBV19

CDR3 DNA: TGCGCCAGCAGCTTGGGGACAGGGGGCCTGGGGGAGACCCAGTACTTC
CDR3 protein: CASSLGTGGLGETQYF
clone size: few
J gene: TRBJ2-5
D gene: TRBD1
V gene: TRBV5-1

CDR3 DNA: TGTGCCAGCAGCTTCGAAGGGGTGACTAATGAAAAACTGTTTTTT
CDR3 protein: CASSFEGVTNEKLFF
clone size: NA
J gene: TRBJ1-4
D gene: NA
V gene: TRBV5-5

CDR3 DNA: TGTGCCAGCGCGGGCGTTTATGGCTACACCTTC
CDR3 protein: CASAGVYGYTF
clone size: NA
J gene: TRBJ1-2
D gene: NA
V gene: TRBV6-5

CDR3 DNA: TGTGCCAGCAGCCGGGACTTCAATCAGCCCCAGCATTTT
CDR3 protein: CASSRDFNQPQHF
clone size: few
J gene: TRBJ1-5
D gene: NA
V gene: TRBV7-2

CDR3 DNA: TGCGCCAGCAGCCCCAGGGGGCCGTCCTACAATGAGCAGTTCTTC
CDR3 protein: CASSPRGPSYNEQFF
clone size: NA
J gene: TRBJ2-1
D gene: TRBD1
V gene: TRBV5-1

CDR3 DNA: TGTGCCAGCAACCGACTAGAAAACTACGAGCAGTACTTC
CDR3 protein: CASNRLENYEQYF
clone size: NA
J gene: TRBJ2-7
D gene: NA
V gene: TRBV6-1

CDR3 DNA: TGCGCCAGCAGCTTATCGAGCGGGAGTGGCCCAGGCTCCTACAATGAGCAGTTCTTC
CDR3 protein: CASSLSSGSGPGSYNEQFF
clone size: NA
J gene: TRBJ2-1
D gene: TRBD2
V gene: TRBV5-1

CDR3 DNA: TGTGCCAGCAGCGACAGCGGGGGCCCCACAGATACGCAGTATTTT
CDR3 protein: CASSDSGGPTDTQYF
clone size: NA
J gene: TRBJ2-3
D gene: TRBD2
V gene: TRBV7-3

CDR3 DNA: TGTGCCAGCAGTGACCTGACGGACAGGTGGAGAAATACGCAGTATTTT
CDR3 protein: CASSDLTDRWRNTQYF
clone size: few
J gene: TRBJ2-3
D gene: TRBD1
V gene: TRBV25-1

CDR3 DNA: TGTGCCAGCAGTTACGTTCCGGGTGAAGTTTACGAGCAGTACTTC
CDR3 protein: CASSYVPGEVYEQYF
clone size: NA
J gene: TRBJ2-7
D gene: NA
V gene: TRBV6-5

CDR3 DNA: TGTGCCAGCAGCTTAGAGCTCCTAGGCGGGGCCTTAGCCAAAAACATTCAGTACTTC
CDR3 protein: CASSLELLGGALAKNIQYF
clone size: NA
J gene: TRBJ2-4
D gene: NA
V gene: TRBV7-9

CDR3 DNA: TGTGCCAGCAGCAGTGGGCAGGGGCAAGATCAAGTTGAAAAACTGTTTTTT
CDR3 protein: CASSSGQGQDQVEKLFF
clone size: NA
J gene: TRBJ1-4
D gene: NA
V gene: TRBV4-2

CDR3 DNA: TGTGCCAGCAGCTTAGCCTTCGGTTCACCCCTCCACTTT
CDR3 protein: CASSLAFGSPLHF
clone size: NA
J gene: TRBJ1-6
D gene: NA
V gene: TRBV11-1

CDR3 DNA: TGTGCCAGCAGCACGGACAGGGACACCGGGGAGCTGTTTTTT
CDR3 protein: CASSTDRDTGELFF
clone size: few
J gene: TRBJ2-2
D gene: TRBD1
V gene: TRBV7-3

CDR3 DNA: TGTGCCAGCAGCTTAGGAATCGGGGGAGGGCGGGGAGATACGCAGTATTTT
CDR3 protein: CASSLGIGGGRGDTQYF
clone size: NA
J gene: TRBJ2-3
D gene: TRBD2
V gene: TRBV7-2

CDR3 DNA: TGTGCCAGCAGCCAAGATCTTGGAGCGACCAACACTGAAGCTTTCTTT
CDR3 protein: CASSQDLGATNTEAFF
clone size: once
J gene: TRBJ1-1
D gene: NA
V gene: TRBV4-2

CDR3 DNA: TGCGCCAGCAGCTCCCGGGACAGGGGATCCTACGAGCAGTACTTC
CDR3 protein: CASSSRDRGSYEQYF
clone size: NA
J gene: TRBJ2-7
D gene: TRBD1
V gene: TRBV4-1

CDR3 DNA: TGTGCCAGCCTCCCCCGTTTAACCACTGAAGCCTTCTTT
CDR3 protein: CASLPRLTTEAFF
clone size: NA
J gene: TRBJ1-1
D gene: NA
V gene: TRBV28

CDR3 DNA: TGTGCCAGCAGTGGGGGACAGGGCTTATATGGCTACACCTTC
CDR3 protein: CASSGGQGLYGYTF
clone size: few
J gene: TRBJ1-2
D gene: TRBD1
V gene: TRBV25-1

CDR3 DNA: TGTGCCATCTCCTCAGGGCCTCCCTATGGCTACACCTTC
CDR3 protein: CAISSGPPYGYTF
clone size: NA
J gene: TRBJ1-2
D gene: NA
V gene: TRBV6-5

CDR3 DNA: TGTGCCAGCAGTTACCGGACAAGTCCCTATAATTCACCCCTCCACTTT
CDR3 protein: CASSYRTSPYNSPLHF
clone size: NA
J gene: TRBJ1-6
D gene: NA
V gene: TRBV6-5

CDR3 DNA: TGTGCCAGCAGCGTTCACGGACAGGGCGGACAAGAGACCCAGTACTTC
CDR3 protein: CASSVHGQGGQETQYF
clone size: NA
J gene: TRBJ2-5
D gene: TRBD1
V gene: TRBV9

CDR3 DNA: TGTGCCAGCACGACCCAGGGGGCGATAGGCTACACCTTC
CDR3 protein: CASTTQGAIGYTF
clone size: few
J gene: TRBJ1-2
D gene: TRBD1
V gene: TRBV2

CDR3 DNA: TGCAGCGTAGGGACTAGCGTTACCTACGAGCAGTACTTC
CDR3 protein: CSVGTSVTYEQYF
clone size: NA
J gene: TRBJ2-7
D gene: TRBD2
V gene: TRBV29-1

CDR3 DNA: TGTGCCAGCAGCCCCATCCTAGCCCCGGGGAACACCGGGGAGCTGTTTTTT
CDR3 protein: CASSPILAPGNTGELFF
clone size: few
J gene: TRBJ2-2
D gene: NA
V gene: TRBV7-2

CDR3 DNA: TGCAGCGCTAGCGGGAGGAACACCGGGGAGCTGTTTTTT
CDR3 protein: CSASGRNTGELFF
clone size: NA
J gene: TRBJ2-2
D gene: TRBD2
V gene: TRBV29-1

CDR3 DNA: TGCGCCAGCAGCCTGAACCCAGATCAGCCCCAGCATTTT
CDR3 protein: CASSLNPDQPQHF
clone size: NA
J gene: TRBJ1-5
D gene: NA
V gene: TRBV5-1

CDR3 DNA: TGTGCCAGCAGCTTGGGGACAGGGTACCAAGAGACCCAGTACTTC
CDR3 protein: CASSLGTGYQETQYF
clone size: few
J gene: TRBJ2-5
D gene: TRBD1
V gene: TRBV7-2

CDR3 DNA: TGTGCCAGCAGTAGGGACAGGAGTTTCTCCTACGAGCAGTACTTC
CDR3 protein: CASSRDRSFSYEQYF
clone size: NA
J gene: TRBJ2-7
D gene: TRBD1
V gene: TRBV6-5

CDR3 DNA: TGTGCCAGCTCGTCGGACAATTTACCCCTCCACTTT
CDR3 protein: CASSSDNLPLHF
clone size: NA
J gene: TRBJ1-6
D gene: NA
V gene: TRBV18

CDR3 DNA: TGTGCCAGCAGCCAAACAGGGGCCGAGACCCAGTACTTC
CDR3 protein: CASSQTGAETQYF
clone size: few
J gene: TRBJ2-5
D gene: TRBD1
V gene: TRBV7-6

CDR3 DNA: TGTGCCATCAGTGAGGAGGGACAGGGGCGAACAGATACGCAGTATTTT
CDR3 protein: CAISEEGQGRTDTQYF
clone size: NA
J gene: TRBJ2-3
D gene: TRBD1
V gene: TRBV10-3

CDR3 DNA: TGTGCCAGCAGCTTAGGGGGGACTAGCGGGGGCCAAGAGACCCAGTACTTC
CDR3 protein: CASSLGGTSGGQETQYF
clone size: NA
J gene: TRBJ2-5
D gene: TRBD2
V gene: TRBV11-2

CDR3 DNA: TGTGCCAGCAGGCTAGGGACTAGAAATACGGAGACCCAGTACTTC
CDR3 protein: CASRLGTRNTETQYF
clone size: NA
J gene: TRBJ2-5
D gene: TRBD2
V gene: TRBV2

CDR3 DNA: TGTGCCAGCAGTTTAGTGGGGACAGCAACTGGCTACACCTTC
CDR3 protein: CASSLVGTATGYTF
clone size: NA
J gene: TRBJ1-2
D gene: TRBD1
V gene: TRBV28

CDR3 DNA: TGTGCCAGTAACAGGGGGAACACTGAAGCTTTCTTT
CDR3 protein: CASNRGNTEAFF
clone size: few
J gene: TRBJ1-1
D gene: TRBD1
V gene: TRBV19

CDR3 DNA: TGTGCCAGCAGCCCAAAGCGGGAGAAGGGCACAGATACGCAGTATTTT
CDR3 protein: CASSPKREKGTDTQYF
clone size: NA
J gene: TRBJ2-3
D gene: TRBD2
V gene: TRBV5-4